A single TCR beta chain is shown here with its context. Its antigen is not known. The sequence runs out 3 residues before the end of the CDR3; the remainder is reconstructed from the germline J gene. Libraries were prepared by immunoSEQ multiplex PCR; TCRdb keeps only in-frame clonotypes and omits some of them. This repertoire comprises tens of thousands of clones; its ten largest clones make up about 17%. The germline V gene has CDR1 LNHDA and CDR2 SQIVND (reference sequence). V lost 4 bases and J lost 3; bases outside the gene matches: 6. This CDR3 is 17 amino acids long. The data were obtained in a study of T cells in women clearing cervical HPV infection. On the study more broadly: Blood came at first lesion visit for cases, post-clearance for controls. HLA type stays a possible confounder, typing being limited.

Notes on the study in general: A classifier using richness and V gene abundances reached an AUC of more than 0.75. Controls had more TRBV6-7 (approximately 0.16%) than cases (approximately 0.11%).

The rearrangement links TRBV19 to TRBJ2-7; 16 bases map to TRBD2. This TCR was recovered from a woman between 18 and 69 years old with a cervical HPV16 infection that either progressed to CIN3+ or cleared (not recorded which). Sample: blood buffy coat. This chain's CDR3 is CASSKGTSGGGRYEQYF. The sequenced CDR3 bases are TGTGCCAGTAGTAAAGGGACTAGCGGGGGGGGCCGCTACGAG. The entire variable domain, with the rest obtained from reference TRBV19 and TRBJ2-7, is as follows: DGGITQSPKYLFRKEGQNVTLSCEQNLNHDAMYWYRQDPGQGLRLIYYSQIVNDFQKGDIAEGYSVSREKKESFPLTVTSAQKNPTAFYLCASSKGTSGGGRYEQYFGPGTRLTVT.